This T cell receptor beta chain was documented in a study of cytomegalovirus exposure and HLA in healthy donors. Whole-study results and caveats: Later analysis identified 17,000 or so TCR beta sequences associated with HLA alleles, using a false discovery rate threshold of 0.05. There were reportedly fewer N-insertions in an Asian-associated ancestry cluster than the approximately 630-donor mean, in a later analysis. As confirmed in vitro, three CMV-associated chains were specific for CMV antigens.

Worth noting for this clone: The target antigen is unknown.

This PCR relied on a set of 60 Vbeta primers and 13 Jbeta primers. Sequencing was performed with immunoSEQ multiplex PCR; in TCRdb, only in-frame clones are kept and a portion is missing. The sample yields about 260,000 clones, almost 85% seen once. V gave up 4 bases and J gave up 0 bases; unmatched junction bases: 8. The CDR3 sequence is 17 residues long. Germline loops: CDR1 SGDLS, CDR2 YYNGEE. The receptor's source is a woman aged 40 to 50 in good health and CMV-seropositive. The V and J genes are TRBV9 and TRBJ2-3, with TRBD2 matching 10 bases. The sample taken for sequencing was PBMCs. The CDR3 region has the DNA TGTGCCAGCAGCCGGAGCGGGAGGGCCTTTAGCACAGATACGCAGTATTTT. It specifies CASSRSGRAFSTDTQYF.